This record covers a single T cell receptor (beta chain). The antigen remains undetermined. This specimen comes from a study of T cell repertoires in cytomegalovirus infection. Study in general: The authors used CMV epitopes that were HLA-C-restricted (recently identified) and HLA-B-restricted (well studied).

The CDR3 has 14 amino acids. Per germline, CDR1 LGHDT and CDR2 YNNKEL (reference sequence). Trimming removed 1 base at V and 1 base at J, with 6 bases between. TCRdb reanalysed the reads using MiXCR and keeps one entry per CDR3 protein. Among more than 250,000 distinct CDR3 sequences listed, 20% to 25% were seen once. Study-level findings and limits: HLA-C-restricted TCR beta clonotypes specific for CMV led the ex vivo response. Summed public TCR beta family frequency identified CMV carriers bearing the relevant HLA.

This receptor was identified in a human donor in good health (CMV status not recorded). Some clones in this sample may be carry-over from other donors' samples. The V call is TRBV3-1, the J call TRBJ2-3; possibly TRBD2 for D (5 bases). This material consisted of cultured PBMCs, taken from culture after CMV antigen stimulation. The CDR3 reads CASSQGLRTDTQYF. CDR3 DNA: TGTGCCAGCAGCCAAGGACTACGCACAGATACGCAGTATTTT.